The 13 T cell receptor beta chains reported below all come from one sample, sequenced in a study of monozygotic twins with inflammatory bowel disease. TCRdb reprocessed the 5' RACE reads, keeping one entry per CDR3 protein, no DNA. The listing contains about 130,000 distinct CDR3 sequences. The specimen was blood. These receptors originate from a human donor with ulcerative colitis or Crohn's disease, or a healthy co-twin of an affected twin (not recorded which).

The chain uses TRBV28 and TRBJ1-2. This CDR3 contains 13 residues. Germline V gives CDR1 MDHEN, CDR2 SYDVKM. The chain's CDR3 is CASSLSEGTFYTF.

The V call is TRBV5-6, the J call TRBJ2-7. This CDR3 region has 14 residues. Per germline, CDR1 SGHDT and CDR2 YYEEEE. CDR3 loop: CASSRPGNSYEQYF.

J is TRBJ1-5 and V is TRBV7-9. Germline lookup yields CDR1 SEHNR and CDR2 FQNEAQ (reference sequence). There are 14 residues in the CDR3. This CDR3 reads CASSLELANQPQHF.

CDR3 sequence: CASSLAGVGYNEQFF. The V gene is TRBV5-5, the J gene TRBJ2-1; there is no DNA to check the TCRdb D call of TRBD2. Germline V gene lookup returns CDR1 SGHKS and CDR2 YYEKEE (reference sequence). The CDR3 consists of 15 residues.

J is TRBJ2-1 and V is TRBV5-1; TCRdb calls TRBD2, which cannot be checked without DNA. The CDR3 covers 16 residues. CDR1 is SGHRS, CDR2 YFSETQ, per germline. CDR3 residues: CASSLQRRSSYNEQFF.

This rearrangement joins TRBV28 to TRBJ1-5. The V gene's germline CDR1 is MDHEN and CDR2 SYDVKM. The CDR3 covers 18 residues. The chain's CDR3 is CASSLFAGGGYSNQPQHF.

The chain couples TRBV5-4 to TRBJ2-7; TCRdb's assignment of TRBD2 cannot be checked, as there is no DNA. Germline values: CDR1 SGHNT, CDR2 YYREEE (reference sequence). The CDR3 runs to 15 residues. Here the CDR3 reads CASSLRIGDGHEQYF.

This chain connects TRBV29-1 to TRBJ1-4; the D call of TRBD1 rests on TCRdb alone, since no DNA is present to check it. This CDR3 has 14 residues. Germline lookup yields CDR1 SQVTM and CDR2 ANQGSEA. CDR3 loop: CSVADRVTNEKLFF.

The V gene is TRBV10-3, the J gene TRBJ2-3; TCRdb's D call of TRBD1 is untestable without DNA. The CDR3 has 15 amino acids. CDR1 ENHRY and CDR2 SYGVKD come from the germline V gene. The CDR3 sequence: CAISGTGRGTDTQYF.

This sequence joins TRBV7-6 and TRBJ2-5; TCRdb designates TRBD1, a call that cannot be tested without DNA. Germline V gene sequence: CDR1 SGHVS, CDR2 FNYEAQ. CDR3 length: 15 residues. The CDR3 loop is CASSLESGAGETQYF.

V gene TRBV5-1 combines with J gene TRBJ1-1. Germline V gene data show CDR1 as SGHRS and CDR2 as YFSETQ. This CDR3 spans 13 amino acids. CDR3 in amino acids: CASSLAGTLEAFF.

The chain uses TRBV6-5 and TRBJ1-4; with no DNA, the TCRdb D assignment of TRBD1 cannot be verified. Germline lookup yields CDR1 MNHEY and CDR2 SVGAGI. CDR3 length equals 15 residues. CDR3 region: CASSYEGTGEGKLFF.

The V and J genes are TRBV11-2 and TRBJ2-5. Looked up from germline, CDR1 is SGHAT and CDR2 is FQNNGV. The CDR3 length is 12 residues. The CDR3 here is CASSRSQETQYF.